What follows are 14 T cell receptor beta chains derived from one specimen sequenced in a study of cytomegalovirus exposure and HLA in healthy donors. Both 60 Vbeta primers and 13 Jbeta primers went into the PCR. Sequencing was performed with immunoSEQ multiplex PCR; in TCRdb, only in-frame clones are kept and a portion is missing. The table has around 150,000 clones, about 88% seen once. Sequencing input: PBMCs. The receptors come from a man aged 18 to 29 in good health and CMV-seropositive.

CDR3: CASSTPRGSKEAFF. The CDR3 nucleotides read TGTGCCAGTAGTACCCCCAGAGGGTCTAAAGAAGCTTTCTTT. The V and J genes are TRBV19 and TRBJ1-1; D gene unclear. The length of the CDR3 is 14 residues. V lost 4 bases and J lost 8, with 17 bases in between. Germline V gives CDR1 LNHDA, CDR2 SQIVND (reference sequence).

This clone was detected only a few times. The chain has TRBV5-1 and TRBJ2-2; no clear D gene. This CDR3 spans 16 amino acids. Per germline, CDR1 SGHRS and CDR2 YFSETQ. Trimming took 4 bases from V and 1 from J, leaving 14 bases between them. CDR3 in amino acids: CASSTGGSLNTGELFF. As DNA, the CDR3 is TGCGCCAGCAGCACGGGTGGTAGCTTGAACACCGGGGAGCTGTTTTTT.

The chain uses TRBV4-3 and TRBJ1-4; 10 bases agree with TRBD1. The germline V gene has CDR1 LGHNA and CDR2 YSLEER. This CDR3 has 17 amino acids. With 0 bases clipped from V and 7 bases from J, the junction kept 8 bases outside the gene matches. The CDR3 DNA reads TGCGCCAGCAGCCAAGATCGTGAGACAGGGGGCCGTGAAAAACTGTTTTTT. It specifies CASSQDRETGGREKLFF.

This rearrangement joins TRBV6-1 to TRBJ1-5; 7 bases map to TRBD1. After removal of 4 bases from V and 7 bases from J, the junction contained 10 bases not matched to a gene. Germline V gene lookup returns CDR1 MNHNS and CDR2 SASEGT. The CDR3 length is 15 residues. CDR3 sequence: CASSAVTGMDQPQHF. The CDR3 bases are TGTGCCAGCAGTGCAGTGACAGGGATGGACCAGCCCCAGCATTTT.

The chain is built from TRBV4-2 and TRBJ2-1; 8 bases are shared with TRBD2. Germline V gene data show CDR1 as LGHNA and CDR2 as YNFKEQ. The length of the CDR3 is 17 residues. V lost 0 bases and J lost 10; bases outside the gene matches: 14. CDR3 DNA sequence: TGTGCCAGCAGCCAAGATGTCCGGGGGGGCGGGTCGAGCGAGCAGTTCTTC. Translating it yields CASSQDVRGGGSSEQFF.

CDR3 in DNA: TGCGCCAGCAGCCCGACTAGTGGGTACACAGATACGCAGTATTTT. It specifies CASSPTSGYTDTQYF. The chain is built from TRBV4-3 and TRBJ2-3; TRBD2 is a possible D gene (6 bases). The V and J ends lost 4 bases and 2 bases respectively, with 13 bases between them. The germline V gene encodes CDR1 LGHNA and CDR2 YSLEER. This CDR3 region has 15 residues.

The chain is built from TRBV29-1 and TRBJ2-7; 8 bases map to TRBD1. This CDR3 region has 12 residues. Germline V CDR1 and CDR2: SQVTM, ANQGSEA. The junction had 6 bases not matched to a gene; V was cut back by 5 bases and J by 6 bases. The CDR3 region has the DNA TGCAGCGTTTACCAGGGGGCCTCCGAGCAGTACTTC. It codes for CSVYQGASEQYF.

This chain joins TRBV18 and TRBJ2-7; 7 bases match TRBD1. With 3 bases clipped from V and 6 bases from J, the junction kept 8 bases outside the gene matches. CDR3 length: 14 residues. CDR1 is KGHSH and CDR2 is LQKENI in the germline V gene. The CDR3 protein is CASSPTGLTGEQYF. The CDR3 DNA is TGTGCCAGCTCACCGACAGGGTTAACGGGCGAGCAGTACTTC.

This chain connects TRBV5-1 to TRBJ2-1, with 8 bases lining up with TRBD1. The germline CDR1 and CDR2 sequences are SGHRS and YFSETQ. The CDR3 has 14 residues. V lost 4 bases to trimming and J lost 5 bases; unmatched junction nucleotides: 5. CDR3 amino acids: CASSADRVHNEQFF. Written as DNA, the CDR3 is TGCGCCAGCAGCGCGGACAGGGTTCACAATGAGCAGTTCTTC. The complete variable domain, with remaining parts taken from reference TRBV5-1 and TRBJ2-1, reads KAGVTQTPRYLIKTRGQQVTLSCSPISGHRSVSWYQQTPGQGLQFLFEYFSETQRNKGNFPGRFSGRQFSNSRSEMNVSTLELGDSALYLCASSADRVHNEQFFGPGTRLTVL.

The chain carries TRBV5-1 and TRBJ1-1; no definite D call. This CDR3 spans 12 amino acids. CDR1 SGHRS and CDR2 YFSETQ come from the germline V gene. V lost 5 bases and J 2 bases, leaving 7 bases between the germline ends. The CDR3 here is CASSKSNTEAFF. The CDR3 DNA reads as TGCGCCAGCAGTAAATCCAACACTGAAGCTTTCTTT.

This clone was picked up one time. The chain is built from TRBV6-6 and TRBJ1-2; D is perhaps TRBD1 (5 bases). The ends were cut back, 3 bases at V and 3 bases at J, with 17 bases in the middle. Germline loops: CDR1 MNHNY, CDR2 SVGAGI (reference sequence). This CDR3 region has 16 residues. CDR3 in amino acids: CASSYPISQVYYGYTF. Here the CDR3 DNA reads TGTGCCAGCAGTTATCCTATCTCACAGGTTTACTATGGCTACACCTTC.

V is TRBV7-9 and J is TRBJ1-6; tentative D call: TRBD1 (6 bases). Germline CDR1 and CDR2: SEHNR and FQNEAQ (reference sequence). V gave up 2 bases and J gave up 6 bases, with 11 bases separating them. This CDR3 has 15 amino acids. The CDR3 reads CASSLQGQINSPLHF. In DNA form, the CDR3 reads TGTGCCAGCAGCTTACAAGGACAGATTAATTCACCCCTCCACTTT.

This rearrangement joins TRBV7-9 to TRBJ1-5; possibly TRBD1 for D (5 bases). The germline V gene has CDR1 SEHNR and CDR2 FQNEAQ (reference sequence). This CDR3 region has 15 residues. V lost 3 bases and J lost 3, with 12 bases in between. The DNA for the CDR3 is TGTGCCAGCAGCTTTGGTGGGGGGTTCAATCAGCCCCAGCATTTT. Protein: CASSFGGGFNQPQHF.

This chain links TRBV4-3 with TRBJ1-2; unclear D gene. CDR1 and CDR2 (germline): LGHNA, YSLEER. Trimming took 3 bases from V and 5 from J, leaving 16 bases between them. The CDR3 has 15 amino acids. In DNA, the CDR3 is TGCGCCAGCAGCCAGGAGTTGTGGACTCTATATGGCTACACCTTC. It specifies CASSQELWTLYGYTF.